The clone carrying this T cell receptor beta chain was found once. The patients who served as multiple sclerosis controls were treatment-naive and had stable or active relapsing-remitting disease that fulfilled the revised McDonald criteria. These data are taken from a study of CD8 T cells in Susac syndrome. It was with random hexamers that 0.5 to 1 ug RNA was reverse transcribed. Amplification of TCR beta CDR3 by immunoSEQ multiplex PCR spanned 54 Vbeta and 13 Jbeta. TCRdb re-derived calls from the immunoSEQ multiplex PCR reads in MiXCR, one entry per CDR3 protein. This table holds about 300,000 distinct CDR3 sequences, just over 90% found once. Germline assignment: CDR1 SGHRS and CDR2 YFSETQ. The CDR3 extends over 14 amino acids. V shed 4 bases and J 4 bases; nucleotides not matched to a gene: 2.

The origin of this receptor is a human donor with multiple sclerosis. Sequencing was done on a sample of CD4+ T cells from PBMCs. This chain joins TRBV5-1 and TRBJ2-2, with 9 nucleotides matching TRBD2. The CDR3 DNA reads as TGCGCCAGCAGCACGGGACTAGCCACCGGGGAGCTGTTTTTT. Translated, it gives CASSTGLATGELFF.